The following is a T cell receptor (beta chain) sequence with its context. Negative isolation yielded the CD8+ and CD4+ T cells, while FACS enriched the TEMRA cells. The sample comes from a study of CD8 T cells in Susac syndrome. Random hexamers primed reverse transcription of 0.5 to 1 ug RNA. TCRdb processed the immunoSEQ multiplex PCR reads anew with MiXCR; each CDR3 protein has one entry. The data show approximately 100,000 distinct CDR3 sequences, about 96% seen once. The CDR3 has 14 residues. Germline CDR1 is DFQATT and CDR2 is SNEGSKA (reference sequence). V dropped 5 bases and J dropped 0 bases, with 14 bases sitting between them.

The specimen was CD4+ T cells from PBMCs. This chain uses TRBV20-1 with TRBJ2-7, with D possibly TRBD1 on 6 matching bases. This receptor was taken from a human donor in good health. The CDR3 coding sequence is TGCAGTGCTCTTACCGGGACACCCTCCTACGAGCAGTACTTC. Translated: CSALTGTPSYEQYF.